This is a list of T cell receptor beta chains from one sample in a study of tumor and adjacent non-tumor tissue in lung cancer. Via MiXCR, TCRdb re-called the multiplex PCR reads, giving one row per CDR3 protein. The repertoire has 200,000 to 250,000 distinct CDR3 sequences, about 71% of them found once; the top ten carry 20% to 25%. The sample was lung tumor tissue. The receptors stem from a man in his 60s with non-small cell lung cancer. Each CDR3 is given with its conserved first and last residue. The order of the fields is V gene, D gene, CDR3 protein. A D gene is named only where the DNA matches it firmly.

TRBV7-9	TRBD2	CASSLGVGTSPLNEQFF
TRBV6-5	-	CARSHGKLNYGYTF
TRBV7-8	-	CASSSTGLFSPQHF
TRBV6-2/TRBV6-3	TRBD1	CASSSYNGTEMQYF
TRBV20-1	-	CSARIVRASVNTIYF
TRBV20-1	-	CSGRGMANTEAFF
TRBV20-1	-	CSARGPRMNYEQFF
TRBV4-1	TRBD2	CDSSQGRANTGELFF
TRBV7-8	-	CASSLELVRPGNQSQHF
TRBV12-3/TRBV12-4	-	CASTQGSGANVMTF
TRBV20-1	-	CSARVGLKPRKAFF
TRBV12-3/TRBV12-4	-	CASRSWGDTDTQYF
TRBV12-5	TRBD2	CASGLASGRADTQYF
TRBV4-3	-	CASSHEPLCGREGTGELFF
TRBV20-1	TRBD2	CSARARTSSGEQYF
TRBV20-1	-	CSARDWRRGKNIQYF
TRBV20-1	-	CCATTRTPGGDEQFF
TRBV5-6	-	CASRNLLNRDPSTEAFF
TRBV7-8	-	CASSLAAPMNTEAFF
TRBV12-3/TRBV12-4	-	CASSLTQGYGYTF
TRBV5-1	-	CASSLSNYGYTF
TRBV4-1	TRBD2	CASSQDFGGAREQFF
TRBV7-8	-	CASSLGPSPTSNQPQHF
TRBV7-2	-	CASSLESQPLAALF
TRBV20-1	-	CSGYGDPRDVANTEAFF
TRBV6-6	TRBD2	CASSHELAGGTDTQYF
TRBV20-1	TRBD1	CSAGTGWNEKLFF
TRBV11-1	-	CDSSRSLALDEQYF
TRBV29-1	-	CGVEDRGTEGGATEAFF
TRBV12-3/TRBV12-4	-	CASSLGVGGAQETQYF
TRBV20-1	-	CSDRTVTNEKLFF